This T cell receptor beta chain was retrieved from a study of blood T cell repertoires in COVID-19. Under the authors' procedure: Amplification with reference gene primers provided the estimates of nucleated cell counts. The method was immunoSEQ multiplex PCR; TCRdb's version includes in-frame clones alone and lacks a portion of them. V and J calls and clone size follow that table, whereas D and trimming were derived from the DNA. The data hold about 230,000 clones, with more than 65% observed a single time. This clone was seen once. The sequenced sample was peripheral blood. The TCR comes from a man aged 35 to 55 who had recovered from COVID-19.

The CDR3, as DNA: TGTGCCAGCACCCGGGGTAGCGGGGATAATTCACCCCTCCACTTT. Protein product: CASTRGSGDNSPLHF. The chain uses TRBV9 and TRBJ1-6, with D hard to call. Germline V lookup: CDR1 SGDLS, CDR2 YYNGEE. Trimming removed 6 bases at V and 5 bases at J, with 15 bases between. The CDR3 has 15 amino acids.